These 17 T cell receptor beta chains originate from one sample sequenced in a study of cytomegalovirus exposure and HLA in healthy donors. The PCR used 60 Vbeta and 13 Jbeta primers. Clones were read by immunoSEQ multiplex PCR, and TCRdb kept only the in-frame ones, dropping some. This sample yields around 100,000 clones, of which 65% are seen a single time; about 3.8% belongs to the top ten. The sample taken for sequencing was PBMCs. The receptor set was obtained from a man between 25 and 39 years old in good health and CMV-seropositive.

The chain is built from TRBV11-3 and TRBJ2-7, with TRBD2 matching over 7 bases. The CDR3 has 14 amino acids. CDR1 and CDR2 (germline): SGHNT, YENEEA. V was clipped by 7 bases and J by 5 bases; unmatched bases: 11. The chain's CDR3 is CASTKGEGFNEQYF. The CDR3 DNA reads as TGTGCCAGCACCAAAGGGGAGGGATTCAACGAGCAGTACTTC.

This clone is a singleton in its sample. The V and J genes are TRBV9 and TRBJ2-4; D remains unclear. Germline values: CDR1 SGDLS, CDR2 YYNGEE. The length of the CDR3 is 15 residues. The V and J ends lost 0 bases and 3 bases respectively, with 10 bases between them. CDR3 loop: CASSVDGGDKNIQYF. The CDR3, as DNA: TGTGCCAGCAGCGTAGACGGCGGTGACAAAAACATTCAGTACTTC.

In its sample, this clone was seen a few times. The chain employs TRBV5-4 and TRBJ2-3, with D tentatively TRBD2 (6 bases). V was trimmed by 4 bases and J by 6 bases, leaving 18 bases between them. Germline loops: CDR1 SGHNT, CDR2 YYREEE (reference sequence). The CDR3 covers 15 residues. This CDR3 reads CASSAGTLPTDTQYF. CDR3 sequence (DNA): TGTGCCAGCAGCGCCGGGACTCTTCCCACCGATACGCAGTATTTT.

This clone was seen only a few times. The rearrangement uses TRBV30 and TRBJ2-5; 7 bases match TRBD2. Germline V gene data show CDR1 as GTSNPN and CDR2 as SVGIG (reference sequence). V trimming: 0 bases; J trimming: 4 bases; junction bases outside the gene matches: 11. This CDR3 contains 16 residues. The CDR3 DNA sequence: TGTGCCTGGAGTGTACTCGGTAGCGGGTCGGGAGAGACCCAGTACTTC. This translates into CAWSVLGSGSGETQYF.

This chain links TRBV7-3 with TRBJ1-1; D not certain. CDR3 length: 14 amino acids. V was trimmed by 3 bases and J by 5 bases, leaving 13 bases between them. Germline-derived CDR1 and CDR2 are SGHTA and FQGTGA. CDR3 in amino acids: CASSLTRFGTEAFF. CDR3 in DNA: TGTGCCAGCAGCTTGACCCGGTTCGGGACTGAAGCTTTCTTT. The full variable domain, in which reference TRBV7-3 and TRBJ1-1 provide the parts outside the CDR3, is GAGVSQTPSNKVTEKGKYVELRCDPISGHTALYWYRQSLGQGPEFLIYFQGTGAADDSGLPNDRFFAVRPEGSVSTLKIQRTERGDSAVYLCASSLTRFGTEAFFGQGTRLTVV.

The CDR3, as DNA: TGTGCCAGCAGTGAGTTGTCCAACTACGAGCAGTACTTC. Amino acid sequence: CASSELSNYEQYF. V gene TRBV2 combines with J gene TRBJ2-7, with no clear D. The CDR3 consists of 13 residues. V was shortened by 3 bases and J by 3 bases, with 9 bases between the two germline ends. The germline CDR1 and CDR2 sequences are SNHLY and FYNNEI.

This clone has a single count. The chain has TRBV27 and TRBJ1-1; a weak D match, TRBD1 (6 bases). Per germline, CDR1 MNHEY and CDR2 SMNVEV (reference sequence). Trimming cost V 5 bases and J 9 bases, with 13 bases left between them. The CDR3 extends over 12 amino acids. CDR3 region: CASSEGGRKAFF. In DNA form, the CDR3 reads TGTGCCAGCAGTGAGGGGGGGAGAAAAGCTTTCTTT.

The chain is built from TRBV7-2 and TRBJ2-3; D gene unclear. The length of the CDR3 is 14 residues. Looked up from germline, CDR1 is SGHTA and CDR2 is FQGNSA. V lost 1 base to trimming and J lost 0 bases, with 5 bases between them. The CDR3 sequence: CASSLVPSTDTQYF. CDR3 DNA sequence: TGTGCCAGCAGCTTAGTTCCTAGCACAGATACGCAGTATTTT.

This rearrangement joins TRBV7-9 to TRBJ2-3, with 8 bases aligning to TRBD2. CDR3 size: 15 residues. Germline V gene data show CDR1 as SEHNR and CDR2 as FQNEAQ (reference sequence). V gave up 3 bases and J gave up 4 bases; unmatched junction bases: 6. In DNA, the CDR3 is TGTGCCAGCAGCTTGTCGGGGGGGCCCTCAGATACGCAGTATTTT. Translating it yields CASSLSGGPSDTQYF.

The J gene is TRBJ1-2, the V gene TRBV5-1, with D maybe TRBD1 (5 bases). Trimming removed 2 bases at V and 0 bases at J, with 17 bases between. The CDR3 totals 17 residues. The V gene's germline CDR1 is SGHRS and CDR2 YFSETQ. The CDR3 sequence: CASSFPGPGGSNYGYTF. Written as DNA, the CDR3 is TGCGCCAGCAGCTTCCCGGGACCCGGGGGGTCTAACTATGGCTACACCTTC.

V gene TRBV2 combines with J gene TRBJ2-1, with a weak D call TRBD1 (6 bases). Trimming removed 8 bases from V and 3 bases from J, with 11 bases in between. This CDR3 is built from 13 residues. Germline-derived CDR1 and CDR2 are SNHLY and FYNNEI. CDR3 DNA: TGTGCCAGCTGCCGGGACAACTACAATGAGCAGTTCTTC. It specifies CASCRDNYNEQFF.

The genes are TRBV6-1 and TRBJ2-4, with D unclear. Deletions cut 8 bases from V and 0 bases from J, with 8 bases between. The CDR3 totals 13 residues. Germline loops: CDR1 MNHNS, CDR2 SASEGT. CDR3 region: CASGLLAKNIQYF. The DNA of the CDR3 is TGTGCCAGCGGCCTTCTAGCCAAAAACATTCAGTACTTC.

This clone was seen a handful of times. The chain couples TRBV5-1 to TRBJ1-2, with a tentative D call TRBD1 (6 bases). Trimming shortened V by 4 bases and J by 5 bases, and 15 bases separated the two germline ends. The CDR3 is made up of 14 amino acids. Germline CDR1 is SGHRS and CDR2 is YFSETQ. Written as DNA, the CDR3 is TGCGCCAGCAGCCTAACGGCACAGGGATATGGCTACACCTTC. Amino acids: CASSLTAQGYGYTF. The full variable domain, rest sourced from reference TRBV5-1 and TRBJ1-2, is KAGVTQTPRYLIKTRGQQVTLSCSPISGHRSVSWYQQTPGQGLQFLFEYFSETQRNKGNFPGRFSGRQFSNSRSEMNVSTLELGDSALYLCASSLTAQGYGYTFGSGTRLTVV.

This clone came up a few times. The chain joins TRBV7-2 to TRBJ2-1; TRBD2 aligns across 9 bases. Germline CDR1 is SGHTA and CDR2 is FQGNSA. CDR3 length equals 15 residues. With V trimmed by 5 bases and J by 7 bases, 9 bases remained unmatched. The CDR3 bases are TGTGCCAGCAGCCTTTCGGGACTAGCCCTTAATGAGCAGTTCTTC. Its protein is CASSLSGLALNEQFF.

The rearrangement joins TRBV18 to TRBJ2-7, with a possible D match to TRBD1 (5 bases). V dropped 0 bases and J dropped 4 bases, with 10 bases sitting between them. The CDR3 covers 14 residues. Germline V lookup: CDR1 KGHSH, CDR2 LQKENI. CDR3 sequence (DNA): TGTGCCAGCTCACCACCGGGGTCAGGGTACGAGCAGTACTTC. This translates into CASSPPGSGYEQYF.

This clone appeared once. The chain employs TRBV5-1 and TRBJ2-2; D is unresolved. Per germline, CDR1 SGHRS and CDR2 YFSETQ. The germline V and J ends were trimmed by 2 bases and 6 bases, with 8 bases remaining between them. The CDR3 is made up of 13 amino acids. For the CDR3, the DNA is TGCGCCAGCAGCTTAGTGGGCGCCGGGGAGCTGTTTTTT. Its translation is CASSLVGAGELFF.

The V gene is TRBV11-2, the J gene TRBJ2-1; 10 nucleotides match TRBD2. This CDR3 region has 15 residues. Germline-derived CDR1 and CDR2 are SGHAT and FQNNGV. After removal of 5 bases from V and 1 base from J, the junction contained 2 bases not matched to a gene. The CDR3 coding sequence is TGTGCCAGCAGCGATAGCGGGGGGTCCTACAATGAGCAGTTCTTC. This encodes CASSDSGGSYNEQFF.